The 7 T cell receptor beta chains in this list originate from one sample, sequenced in a study of monozygotic twins with inflammatory bowel disease. TCRdb reprocessed the 5' RACE reads; each CDR3 protein has one entry and no DNA is given. This table lists approximately 400,000 distinct CDR3 sequences. The specimen sequenced was blood. The receptors derive from a human donor with ulcerative colitis or Crohn's disease, or a healthy co-twin of an affected twin (not recorded which).

V usage is TRBV5-4 and J usage is TRBJ2-2. Germline V lookup: CDR1 SGHNT, CDR2 YYREEE (reference sequence). The CDR3 contains 14 residues. CDR3 amino acids: CASSPTENTGELFF.

The chain uses TRBV29-1 and TRBJ2-2; TCRdb indicates TRBD2, and absent DNA this call remains unverified. CDR1 SQVTM and CDR2 ANQGSEA come from the germline V gene. The length of the CDR3 is 15 residues. The CDR3 protein is CSVRLAGVHTGELFF.

The genes are TRBV6-4 and TRBJ2-2; lacking DNA, the TRBD1 call made by TCRdb goes unchecked. The CDR3 extends over 14 amino acids. Per the germline V gene, CDR1 is MRHNA and CDR2 is SNTAGT. The CDR3 region is CASSFLGGAGELFF.

The rearrangement uses TRBV4-3 and TRBJ2-1; as DNA is missing, the TRBD1 call by TCRdb cannot be tested. This CDR3 comprises 15 residues. CDR1 and CDR2 from the germline V gene are LGHNA and YSLEER. CDR3 region: CASSQDAVQGNEQFF.

The genes are TRBV6-5 and TRBJ1-1; with no DNA, the TCRdb D assignment of TRBD1 cannot be verified. Looked up from germline, CDR1 is MNHEY and CDR2 is SVGAGI. There are 14 residues in the CDR3. CDR3 region: CASSYIQGSTEAFF.

J is TRBJ2-2 and V is TRBV20-1; the D call from TCRdb, TRBD2, cannot be confirmed without DNA. From germline, CDR1 is DFQATT and CDR2 SNEGSKA (reference sequence). CDR3 length: 15 amino acids. The CDR3 region is CSARGLAASTGELFF.

This chain uses TRBV20-1 with TRBJ1-2; the D call from TCRdb, TRBD1, cannot be confirmed without DNA. This CDR3 comprises 14 residues. Germline V CDR1 and CDR2: DFQATT, SNEGSKA (reference sequence). The CDR3 region is CSARESGLYYGYTF.